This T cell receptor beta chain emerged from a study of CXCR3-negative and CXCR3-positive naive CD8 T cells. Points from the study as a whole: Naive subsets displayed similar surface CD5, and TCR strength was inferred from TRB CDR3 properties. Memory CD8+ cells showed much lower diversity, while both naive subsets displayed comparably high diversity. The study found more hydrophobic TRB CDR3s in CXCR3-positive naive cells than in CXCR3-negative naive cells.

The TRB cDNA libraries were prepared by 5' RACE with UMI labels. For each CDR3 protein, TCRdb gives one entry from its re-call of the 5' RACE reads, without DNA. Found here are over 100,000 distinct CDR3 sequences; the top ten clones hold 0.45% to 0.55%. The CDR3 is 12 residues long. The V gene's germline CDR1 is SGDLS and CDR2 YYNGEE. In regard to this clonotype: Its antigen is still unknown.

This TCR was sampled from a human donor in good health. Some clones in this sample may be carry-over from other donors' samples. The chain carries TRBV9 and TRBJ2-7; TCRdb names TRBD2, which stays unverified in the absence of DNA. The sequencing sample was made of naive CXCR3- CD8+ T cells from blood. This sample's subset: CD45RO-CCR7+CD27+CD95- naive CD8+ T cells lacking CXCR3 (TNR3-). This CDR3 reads CASSVGEGEQYF.